This T cell receptor (beta chain) comes out of a study of metastatic and nonmetastatic thyroid tumors. Study-wide context: Comparative analysis of repertoires was undertaken across blood and tumor or nodule tissue obtained from malignant and benign thyroid patients.

Study results and caveats: Significantly greater TCR beta diversity was reportedly found in malignant thyroid tumors than in benign nodules (in blood and tumor).

The length of the CDR3 is 14 residues. Germline CDR1 is MNHNS and CDR2 is SASEGT. Trimming removed 4 bases from V and 4 bases from J, with 13 bases in between. TCRdb re-called clones via MiXCR from the PCR reads. The table includes 2,500 to 3,000 clones, about 25% detected once. All patients were treatment-naive before thyroid surgery. This clone was counted a few times. Its matching antigen is unknown. This sequence was found in a male donor with papillary thyroid cancer or a benign thyroid nodule (not recorded which). Some clones in this sample may be carry-over from other donors' samples. The specimen was adjacent normal tissue. The chain recombines TRBV6-1 with TRBJ1-2; a possible D gene is TRBD1 (6 bases). The CDR3 region has the DNA TGTGCCAGCAGTGGTTCGTCAGGGGCCTATGGCTACACCTTC. Its protein product is CASSGSSGAYGYTF.